By share, the clone carrying this T cell receptor (beta chain) ranks as medium-sized. What it binds is not known. Time point defined: sample taken at primary tumor resection. Extraction of whole RNA from tumor, nontumor lung or frozen PBMC preceded unsorted sequencing. MiXCR, applied by TCRdb to the 5' RACE reads, yields one record per CDR3 protein. The data contain approximately 6,400 distinct CDR3 sequences, approximately 6.9% of them seen just once; the ten biggest clones take up roughly 12%. This sample was included in a study of spatial heterogeneity in lung cancer. Overall study: In tumor regions, TCR transcript counts tracked strongly with a T cell module score from matched bulk RNA-seq. Mean representation of each unique TCR and UMI combination in the raw reads exceeded nine occurrences. Findings of the study overall: Within tumors, counts of expanded alpha and beta TCRs tracked tumor mutation counts.

CDR1 is LGHNA, CDR2 YNFKEQ, per germline. This CDR3 is built from 18 residues. Trimming took 3 bases from V and 1 from J; bases not matched to a gene: 15. This clonotype was obtained from a male donor with early-stage non-small cell lung cancer. Sequences were derived from lung tumor tissue, sampled at surgery. This chain connects TRBV4-2 to TRBJ2-7; 7 bases match TRBD1. In DNA, the CDR3 is TGTGCCAGCAGCCAGGTAACACAGGGGACCCTACCTTCCTACGAGCAGTACTTC. This sequence encodes CASSQVTQGTLPSYEQYF.